These 5 T cell receptor beta chains were sequenced from one sample in a study of blood T cell repertoires in COVID-19. The method was immunoSEQ multiplex PCR; TCRdb's version includes in-frame clones alone and lacks a portion of them. The data contain roughly 190,000 clones, approximately 73% of them seen just once; the ten biggest clones take up roughly 17%. Sequencing was done on a sample of PBMCs or T cells enriched from blood (not recorded which). The receptors originated from a woman between 45 and 65 years old with acute COVID-19.

This clone was observed a single time. The chain couples TRBV6-4 to TRBJ1-2, with 9 bases fitting TRBD1. The germline CDR1 and CDR2 sequences are MRHNA and SNTAGT. This CDR3 spans 14 amino acids. V was pared by 4 bases and J by 7 bases, with 7 bases of the junction left unmatched. CDR3 coding DNA: TGTGCCAGCAGTGGGACAGGGGATGCTGGTGGCTACACCTTC. It specifies CASSGTGDAGGYTF.

This chain connects TRBV11-3 to TRBJ2-1; TRBD2 might be the D (6 bases). Germline V gene sequence: CDR1 SGHNT, CDR2 YENEEA. V was cut by 7 bases and J by 7 bases, with 14 bases left in between. CDR3 length: 13 amino acids. CDR3 coding DNA: TGTGCCAGCAAAGGAGGGTTTGATAATGAGCAGTTCTTC. Amino acids: CASKGGFDNEQFF.

The rearrangement joins TRBV7-2 to TRBJ1-4, with 9 bases lining up with TRBD1. The V gene's germline CDR1 is SGHTA and CDR2 FQGNSA. There are 14 residues in the CDR3. V dropped 6 bases and J dropped 8; count of bases not matched to a gene: 7. The CDR3: CASRRGQGNEKLFF. CDR3 in DNA: TGTGCCAGCAGACGGGGACAGGGCAACGAAAAACTGTTTTTT.

The rearrangement links TRBV6-5 to TRBJ1-5; D not certain. Germline V gene lookup returns CDR1 MNHEY and CDR2 SVGAGI. Trimming pared 2 bases from V and 4 bases from J, leaving 9 bases between. CDR3 length: 14 amino acids. In nucleotides, the CDR3 is TGTGCCAGCAGTTACGTGGCGGGAAATCAGCCCCAGCATTTT. It translates to CASSYVAGNQPQHF.

The chain couples TRBV19 to TRBJ1-5; tentative D call: TRBD1 (6 bases). V lost 11 bases and J lost 7, with 21 bases in between. The CDR3 sequence is 14 residues long. Germline loops: CDR1 LNHDA, CDR2 SQIVND (reference sequence). The CDR3 coding sequence is TGTGCCTCCTCAGGTACAGGGAGAGGGCAGCCCCAGCATTTT. It yields the protein CASSGTGRGQPQHF.